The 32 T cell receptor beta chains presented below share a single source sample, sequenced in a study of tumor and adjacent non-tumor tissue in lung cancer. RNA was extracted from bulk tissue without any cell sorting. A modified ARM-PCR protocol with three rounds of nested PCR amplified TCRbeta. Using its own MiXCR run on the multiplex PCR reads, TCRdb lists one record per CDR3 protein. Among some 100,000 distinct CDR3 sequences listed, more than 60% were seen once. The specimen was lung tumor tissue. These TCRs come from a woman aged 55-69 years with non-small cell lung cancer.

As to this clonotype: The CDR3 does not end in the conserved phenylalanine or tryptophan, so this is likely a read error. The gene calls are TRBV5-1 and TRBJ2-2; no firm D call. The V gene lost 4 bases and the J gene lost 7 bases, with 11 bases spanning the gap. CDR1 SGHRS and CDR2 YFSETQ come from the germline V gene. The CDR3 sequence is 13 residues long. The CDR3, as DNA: TGCGCCAGCAGCCCGTTAAACTGCGGGGAGCTGTTTGTT. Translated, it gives CASSPLNCGELFV.

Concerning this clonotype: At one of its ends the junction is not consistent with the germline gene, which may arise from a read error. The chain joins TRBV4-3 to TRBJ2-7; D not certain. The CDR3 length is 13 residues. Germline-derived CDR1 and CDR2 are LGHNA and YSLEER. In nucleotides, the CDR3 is TGCACCAGCAGCCATGAGAGCAGCTTGGAGCAGTACTTC. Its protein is CTSSHESSLEQYF.

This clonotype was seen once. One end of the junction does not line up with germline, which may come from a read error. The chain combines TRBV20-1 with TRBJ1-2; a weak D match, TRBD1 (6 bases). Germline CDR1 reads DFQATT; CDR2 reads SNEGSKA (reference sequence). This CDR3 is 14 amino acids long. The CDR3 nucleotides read TGCAATGCTCATACCGGGAGAGGGGGAAAAGCCTACACCTTC. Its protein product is CNAHTGRGGKAYTF.

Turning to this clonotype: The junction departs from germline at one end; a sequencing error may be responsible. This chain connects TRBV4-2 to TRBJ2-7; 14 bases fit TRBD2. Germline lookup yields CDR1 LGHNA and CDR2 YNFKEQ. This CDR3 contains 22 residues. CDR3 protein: CASSQDLASGLAGGLRSYEQYF. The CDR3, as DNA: TGTGCCAGCAGTCAAGATCTCGCGTCAGGACTAGCGGGGGGTTTGAGGTCCTACGAGCAGTACTTC.

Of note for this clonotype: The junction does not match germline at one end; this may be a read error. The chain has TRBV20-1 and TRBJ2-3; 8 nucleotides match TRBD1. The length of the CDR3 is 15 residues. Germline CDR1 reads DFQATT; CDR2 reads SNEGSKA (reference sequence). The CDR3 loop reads CSTNRDRRDTDTHYF. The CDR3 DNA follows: TGCAGTACTAACAGGGACAGGCGTGACACAGATACGCACTATTTT.

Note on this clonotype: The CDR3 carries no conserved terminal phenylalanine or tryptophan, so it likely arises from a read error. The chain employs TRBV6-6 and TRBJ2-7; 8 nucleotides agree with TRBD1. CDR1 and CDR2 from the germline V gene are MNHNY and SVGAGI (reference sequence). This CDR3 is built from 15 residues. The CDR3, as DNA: TGTGTCAGCAGTCGCCAGACAGGGGAGGACTACGAGCAGTACCTC. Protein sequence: CVSSRQTGEDYEQYL.

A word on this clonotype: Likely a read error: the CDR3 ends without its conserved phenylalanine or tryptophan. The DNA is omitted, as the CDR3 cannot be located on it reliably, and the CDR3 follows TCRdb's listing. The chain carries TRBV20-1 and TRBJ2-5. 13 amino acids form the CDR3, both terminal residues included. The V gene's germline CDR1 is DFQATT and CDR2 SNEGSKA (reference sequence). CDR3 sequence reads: CSASEPLQETQYL.

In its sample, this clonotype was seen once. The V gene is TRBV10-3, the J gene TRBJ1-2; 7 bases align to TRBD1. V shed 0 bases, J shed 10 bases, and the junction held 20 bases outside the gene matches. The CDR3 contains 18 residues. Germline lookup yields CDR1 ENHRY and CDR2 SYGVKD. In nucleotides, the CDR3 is TGTGCCATCAGTGAGTCGATAGCCCCGGGACAGTGGCTGAGTGACTACACCTTC. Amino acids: CAISESIAPGQWLSDYTF.

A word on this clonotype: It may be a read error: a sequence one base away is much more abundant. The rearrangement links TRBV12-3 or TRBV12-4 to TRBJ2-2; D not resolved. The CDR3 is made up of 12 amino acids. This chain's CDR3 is CVSSYLTGELFF. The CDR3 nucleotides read TGTGTCAGCAGCTACTTAACCGGGGAGCTGTTTTTT.

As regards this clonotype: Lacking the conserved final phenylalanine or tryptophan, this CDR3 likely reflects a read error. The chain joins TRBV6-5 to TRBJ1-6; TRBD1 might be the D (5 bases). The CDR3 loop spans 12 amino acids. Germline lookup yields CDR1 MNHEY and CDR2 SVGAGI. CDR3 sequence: CSNPGTCSPLHL. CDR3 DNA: TGTTCCAACCCCGGGACGTGTTCACCCCTCCACTTA.

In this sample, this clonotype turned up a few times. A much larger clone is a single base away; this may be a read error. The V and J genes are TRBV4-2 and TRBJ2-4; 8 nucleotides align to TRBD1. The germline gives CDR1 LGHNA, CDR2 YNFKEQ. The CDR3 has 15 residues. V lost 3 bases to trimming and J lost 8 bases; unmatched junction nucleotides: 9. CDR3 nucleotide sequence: TGTGCCAGCAGCCATGTAAAGGGACAGGAGGACATTCAGTACTTC. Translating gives CASSHVKGQEDIQYF.

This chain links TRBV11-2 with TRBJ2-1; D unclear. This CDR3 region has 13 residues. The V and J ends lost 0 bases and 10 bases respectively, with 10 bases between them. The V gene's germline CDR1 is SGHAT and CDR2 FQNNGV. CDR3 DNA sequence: TGTGCCAGCAGCTTAGATCCTTTGGGCGAGCAGTTCTTC. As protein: CASSLDPLGEQFF.

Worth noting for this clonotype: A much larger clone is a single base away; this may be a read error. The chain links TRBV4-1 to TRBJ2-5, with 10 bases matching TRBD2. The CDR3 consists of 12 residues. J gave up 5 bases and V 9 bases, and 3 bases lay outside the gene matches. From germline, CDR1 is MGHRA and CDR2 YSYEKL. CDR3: CARALAGETQYF. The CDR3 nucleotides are TGCGCCAGGGCACTAGCGGGGGAGACCCAGTACTTC.

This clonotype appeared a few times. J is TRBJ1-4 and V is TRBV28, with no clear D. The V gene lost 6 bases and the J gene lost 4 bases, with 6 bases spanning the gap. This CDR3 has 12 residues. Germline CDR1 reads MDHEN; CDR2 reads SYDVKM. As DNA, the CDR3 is TGTGCCAGCAGGCCTTATAATGAAAAACTGTTTTTT. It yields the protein CASRPYNEKLFF.

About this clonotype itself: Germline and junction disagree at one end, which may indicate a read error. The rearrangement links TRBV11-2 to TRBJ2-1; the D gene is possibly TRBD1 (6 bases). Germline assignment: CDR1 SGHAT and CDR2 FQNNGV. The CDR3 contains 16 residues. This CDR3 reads CARSLDRGHTNNEQFF. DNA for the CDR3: TGTGCCAGAAGCTTAGATCGGGGACATACGAACAATGAGCAGTTCTTC.

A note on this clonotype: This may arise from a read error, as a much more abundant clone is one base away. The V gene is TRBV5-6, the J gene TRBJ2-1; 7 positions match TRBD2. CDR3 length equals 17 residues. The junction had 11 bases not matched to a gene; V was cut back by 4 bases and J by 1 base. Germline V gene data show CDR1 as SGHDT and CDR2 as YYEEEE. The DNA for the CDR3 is TGTGCCAGCAGCAAGACTAGCTGTAGGGGTTCCTACAATGAGCAGTTCTTC. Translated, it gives CASSKTSCRGSYNEQFF.

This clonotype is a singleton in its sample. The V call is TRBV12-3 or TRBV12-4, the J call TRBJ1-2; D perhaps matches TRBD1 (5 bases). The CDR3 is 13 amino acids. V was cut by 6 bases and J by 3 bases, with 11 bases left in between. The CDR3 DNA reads TGTGCCAGCAGAACCAGGACATACTATGGCTACACCTTC. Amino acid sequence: CASRTRTYYGYTF.

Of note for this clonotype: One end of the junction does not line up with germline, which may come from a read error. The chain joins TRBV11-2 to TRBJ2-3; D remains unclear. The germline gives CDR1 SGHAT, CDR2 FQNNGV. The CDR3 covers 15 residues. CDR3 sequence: CASSLDGPPQDTQYF. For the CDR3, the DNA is TGTGCCAGTAGCTTAGACGGACCGCCGCAGGATACGCAGTATTTT.

The CDR3 DNA reads TGTGCCAGCAGTTGGCCTGGGACTCTCAGCGAGCAGTACTTC. It codes for CASSWPGTLSEQYF. The chain carries TRBV12-3 or TRBV12-4 and TRBJ2-7; TRBD2 is a possible D gene (6 bases). The CDR3 runs 14 residues. V lost 4 bases to trimming and J lost 6 bases, with 16 bases between them.

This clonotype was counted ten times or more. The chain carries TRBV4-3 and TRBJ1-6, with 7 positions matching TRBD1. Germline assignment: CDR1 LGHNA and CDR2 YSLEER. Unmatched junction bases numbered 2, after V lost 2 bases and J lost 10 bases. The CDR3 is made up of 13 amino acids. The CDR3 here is CASSQTGESPLHF. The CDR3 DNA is TGCGCCAGCAGCCAAACAGGGGAATCACCCCTCCACTTT.

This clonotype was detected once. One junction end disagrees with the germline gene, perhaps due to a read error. The CDR3 loop is CASSQGISGEDYSF. The DNA of the CDR3 is TGCGCCAGCAGCCAAGGAATTTCAGGGGAAGACTACAGCTTC. The chain links TRBV4-1 to TRBJ1-2; the D gene is possibly TRBD1 (6 bases). CDR1 and CDR2 (germline): MGHRA, YSYEKL. CDR3 length: 14 residues.

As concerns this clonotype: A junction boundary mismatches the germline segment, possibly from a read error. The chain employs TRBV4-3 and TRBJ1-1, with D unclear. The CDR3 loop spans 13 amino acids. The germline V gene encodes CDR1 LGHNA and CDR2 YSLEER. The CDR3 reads CASSQGYVSEVFF. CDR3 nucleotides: TGCGCCAGCAGCCAAGGGTATGTCTCTGAAGTTTTCTTT.

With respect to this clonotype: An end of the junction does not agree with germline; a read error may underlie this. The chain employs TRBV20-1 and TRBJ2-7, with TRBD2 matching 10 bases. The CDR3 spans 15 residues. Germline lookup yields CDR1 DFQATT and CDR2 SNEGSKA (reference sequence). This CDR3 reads CSAGLAGGLSYEQYF. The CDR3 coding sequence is TGCAGTGCTGGGTTAGCGGGAGGCCTTTCCTACGAGCAGTATTTC.

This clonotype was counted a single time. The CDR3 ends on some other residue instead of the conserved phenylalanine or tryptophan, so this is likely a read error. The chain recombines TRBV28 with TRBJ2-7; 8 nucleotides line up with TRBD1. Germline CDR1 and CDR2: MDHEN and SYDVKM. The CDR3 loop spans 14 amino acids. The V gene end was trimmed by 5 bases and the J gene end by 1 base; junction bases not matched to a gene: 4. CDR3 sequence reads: CASSIGQGSYEQYS. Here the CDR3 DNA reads TGTGCCAGCAGTATAGGACAGGGTTCCTACGAGCAGTACTCA.

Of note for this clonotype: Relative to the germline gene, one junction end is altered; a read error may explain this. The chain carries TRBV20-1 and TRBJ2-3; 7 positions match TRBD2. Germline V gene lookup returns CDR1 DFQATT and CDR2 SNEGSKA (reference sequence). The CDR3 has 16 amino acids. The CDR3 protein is CSVRGDGASGDGTQYF. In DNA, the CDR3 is TGCAGTGTTAGAGGGGATGGGGCTAGCGGAGATGGGACGCAGTATTTT.

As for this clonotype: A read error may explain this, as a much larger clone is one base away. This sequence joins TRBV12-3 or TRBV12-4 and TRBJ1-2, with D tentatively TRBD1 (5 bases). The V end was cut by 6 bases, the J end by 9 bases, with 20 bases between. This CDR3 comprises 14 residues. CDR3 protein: CASSYGRGWYCYTF. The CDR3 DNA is TGTGCCAGCAGCTATGGTAGGGGCTGGTATTGCTACACCTTC.

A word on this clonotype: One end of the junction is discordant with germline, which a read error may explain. In nucleotides, the CDR3 is TGTGCAAGCAGTTTTAATTCTCTCGGGGCTGGGGAGTCCCAGTACTTC. This gives the protein CASSFNSLGAGESQYF. This rearrangement joins TRBV12-3 or TRBV12-4 to TRBJ2-5; tentatively, D is TRBD1 or TRBD2 (5 bases each). CDR3 length: 16 residues.

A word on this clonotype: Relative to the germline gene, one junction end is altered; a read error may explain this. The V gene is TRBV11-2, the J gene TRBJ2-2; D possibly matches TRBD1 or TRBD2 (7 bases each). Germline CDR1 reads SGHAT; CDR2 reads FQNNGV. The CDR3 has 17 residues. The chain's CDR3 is CASSSPQGGRNAGKLFF. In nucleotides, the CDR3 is TGTGCCAGCAGCTCTCCCCAGGGGGGGCGGAACGCCGGGAAGCTGTTTTTC.

CDR3 loop: CATSGPGGPTYNEQFF. CDR3 DNA sequence: TGTGCCACCAGCGGCCCTGGAGGGCCCACATACAATGAGCAGTTCTTC. The chain recombines TRBV15 with TRBJ2-1, with TRBD2 as a possible D gene (6 bases). The CDR3 length is 16 residues. V was clipped by 5 bases and J by 4 bases, with 18 bases between them. Germline CDR1 is LNHNV and CDR2 is YYDKDF (reference sequence).

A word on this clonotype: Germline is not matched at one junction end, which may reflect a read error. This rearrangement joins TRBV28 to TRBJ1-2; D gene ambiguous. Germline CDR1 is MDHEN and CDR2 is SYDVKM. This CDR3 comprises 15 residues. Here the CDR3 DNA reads TGTGCCAACAGTTTGCTCCGGTCCACACCCCATGGCTACACCTTC. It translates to CANSLLRSTPHGYTF.

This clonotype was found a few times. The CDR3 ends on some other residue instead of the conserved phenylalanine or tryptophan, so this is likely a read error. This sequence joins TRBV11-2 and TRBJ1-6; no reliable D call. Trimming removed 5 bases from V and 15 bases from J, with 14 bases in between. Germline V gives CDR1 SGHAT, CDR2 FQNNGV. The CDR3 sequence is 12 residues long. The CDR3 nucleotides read TGTGCCAGCAGCACTAGGAATCCACACCTCCACTCT. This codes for CASSTRNPHLHS.

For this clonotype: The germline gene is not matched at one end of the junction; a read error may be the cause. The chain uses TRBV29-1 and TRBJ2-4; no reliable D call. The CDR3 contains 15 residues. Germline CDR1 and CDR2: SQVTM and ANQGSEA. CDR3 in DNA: TGCAGTGTTGAGGTGGCATTTCTAGCCAAAAACATTCAGTACTTC. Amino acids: CSVEVAFLAKNIQYF. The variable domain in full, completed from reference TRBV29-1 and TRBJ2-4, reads SAVISQKPSRDICQRGTSLTIQCQVDSQVTMMFWYRQQPGQSLTLIATANQGSEATYESGFVIDKFPISRPNLTFSTLTVSNMSPEDSSIYLCSVEVAFLAKNIQYFGAGTRLSVL.